A single sample is the source of the 20 T cell receptor beta chains below, sequenced in a study of T cells in Graves' hyperthyroidism and ophthalmopathy (dated by TCRdb to between 2019 and 2020). The library came from multiplex PCR. The listed sequencing device is Illumina HiSeq 2000. The TCR beta CDR3 regions were amplified from RNA transcripts. The first round of RT-PCR for the TCR CDR3 was performed with the HTBI primer set and the Qiagen OneStep RT-PCR kit. TCRdb trimmed public reads at Q25 via fastp, called clones via MiXCR and kept in-frame beta chains. Entries are consolidated by CDR3 protein sequence, retaining the most common genes and DNA. The sample records more than 300,000 distinct CDR3 sequences, roughly 15% of which are singletons. In total, the top ten clones hold roughly 35% of the sample. Sequencing input: blood. These receptors originate from a woman aged 25 to 39 with Graves' hyperthyroidism that later progressed to Graves' ophthalmopathy.

The rearrangement uses TRBV28 and TRBJ2-5; TRBD1 matches at 7 bases. Looked up from germline, CDR1 is MDHEN and CDR2 is SYDVKM. Losses at the gene ends were 2 bases for V and 2 bases for J; bases not matched to a gene: 8. The CDR3 covers 16 residues. CDR3 residues: CASSLPRDRLQETQYF. CDR3 coding DNA: TGTGCCAGCAGTTTACCCCGGGACAGATTACAAGAGACCCAGTACTTC.

The chain carries TRBV2 and TRBJ2-5, with D hard to call. Germline V CDR1 and CDR2: SNHLY, FYNNEI. The CDR3 extends over 11 amino acids. The V end lost 8 bases, the J end lost 5 bases, and 9 bases lay between the germline ends. The CDR3, as DNA: TGTGCCAGCGGCGGTTTGGAGACCCAGTACTTC. Residues: CASGGLETQYF.

This clonotype was recorded many times. The chain has TRBV6-5 and TRBJ1-1; D uncertain. Germline assignment: CDR1 MNHEY and CDR2 SVGAGI. The CDR3 loop spans 16 amino acids. The V gene lost 0 bases and the J gene lost 0 bases, with 11 bases spanning the gap. The CDR3 reads CASSYSAPRVNTEAFF. CDR3 in DNA: TGTGCCAGCAGTTACTCAGCCCCCCGGGTGAACACTGAAGCTTTCTTT.

The table lists this clonotype with a few counts. The rearrangement links TRBV29-1 to TRBJ2-7; D ambiguous. V was cut by 3 bases and J by 3 bases, with 9 bases left in between. Per germline, CDR1 SQVTM and CDR2 ANQGSEA. This CDR3 spans 12 amino acids. The CDR3 here is CSVESDNYEQYF. The CDR3 bases are TGCAGCGTTGAGTCCGATAACTACGAGCAGTACTTC.

This clonotype was recorded many times. The rearrangement links TRBV29-1 to TRBJ2-1, with TRBD2 matching 12 bases. The germline V gene has CDR1 SQVTM and CDR2 ANQGSEA. V was pared by 6 bases and J by 3 bases, with 6 bases of the junction left unmatched. This CDR3 comprises 15 residues. CDR3 protein: CSVLGLAGYYNEQFF. The CDR3 DNA is TGCAGCGTCCTAGGACTAGCGGGGTACTACAATGAGCAGTTCTTC.

J is TRBJ1-1 and V is TRBV10-3; D might be TRBD1 (6 bases). Germline V gene lookup returns CDR1 ENHRY and CDR2 SYGVKD. V lost 3 bases and J lost 3, with 17 bases in between. This CDR3 has 16 residues. DNA of the CDR3: TGTGCCATCAGTGATCCTGGGGGGGGCTTGGACACTGAAGCTTTCTTT. Translated: CAISDPGGGLDTEAFF.

This chain joins TRBV6-1 and TRBJ2-1; 8 nucleotides align to TRBD2. Germline V gene sequence: CDR1 MNHNS, CDR2 SASEGT. The CDR3 is made up of 14 amino acids. V lost 7 bases to trimming and J lost 3 bases; unmatched junction nucleotides: 5. Here the CDR3 DNA reads TGTGCCAGCAAGGGCCTAGCGGGCTACAATGAGCAGTTCTTC. Protein sequence: CASKGLAGYNEQFF.

The J gene is TRBJ1-2, the V gene TRBV20-1; D remains unclear. Germline V CDR1 and CDR2: DFQATT, SNEGSKA (reference sequence). CDR3 length: 14 amino acids. The V end lost 6 bases, the J end lost 8 bases, and 22 bases lay between the germline ends. The CDR3: CSAEGRIWSLGYTF. CDR3 bases: TGCAGTGCCGAAGGGAGGATTTGGTCGCTCGGCTACACCTTC.

The sample holds many counts of this clonotype. V and J are TRBV3-1 and TRBJ2-7, with 10 bases fitting TRBD1. In germline, CDR1 is LGHDT, CDR2 YNNKEL (reference sequence). This CDR3 is 17 amino acids long. Trimming at V came to 4 bases and at J to 5 bases, leaving 14 bases not matched to a gene. The CDR3 region is CASSRTMLGTGDHEQYF. CDR3 DNA: TGTGCCAGCAGCCGGACCATGCTCGGGACAGGGGACCACGAGCAGTACTTC.

This clonotype was counted many times. The rearrangement joins TRBV29-1 to TRBJ1-2; 8 nucleotides align to TRBD1. Unmatched junction bases numbered 11, after V lost 8 bases and J lost 6 bases. The CDR3 totals 13 residues. The germline V gene has CDR1 SQVTM and CDR2 ANQGSEA. DNA of the CDR3: TGCAGCTCCGGACAGGGTGGTTTGGATGGCTACACCTTC. Amino acid sequence: CSSGQGGLDGYTF.

This clonotype was counted a few times. The V call is TRBV19, the J call TRBJ2-1; 8 bases fit TRBD2. This CDR3 is built from 14 residues. The ends lost 11 bases at V and 8 bases at J; junction bases unmatched: 14. From germline, CDR1 is LNHDA and CDR2 SQIVND (reference sequence). The CDR3 loop reads CAAKGLGNSDEQFF. The DNA of the CDR3 is TGTGCCGCAAAGGGACTAGGGAACTCCGATGAGCAGTTCTTC.

This clonotype came up many times. The chain links TRBV27 to TRBJ2-5; 8 bases line up with TRBD2. CDR1 is MNHEY and CDR2 is SMNVEV in the germline V gene (reference sequence). The CDR3 runs 16 residues. With V trimmed by 5 bases and J by 2 bases, 10 bases remained unmatched. CDR3 residues: CASSPLYSGNQETQYF. The CDR3 DNA sequence: TGTGCCAGCAGTCCTTTGTATAGCGGGAATCAAGAGACCCAGTACTTC.

This clonotype was counted at least ten times. The chain carries TRBV5-1 and TRBJ2-1; 11 positions match TRBD2. Germline loops: CDR1 SGHRS, CDR2 YFSETQ. Losses at the gene ends were 2 bases for V and 1 base for J; bases not matched to a gene: 2. There are 16 residues in the CDR3. The CDR3 protein is CASSLIAGGSYNEQFF. The CDR3 DNA reads as TGCGCCAGCAGCTTAATAGCGGGAGGGTCCTACAATGAGCAGTTCTTC.

This rearrangement joins TRBV6-5 to TRBJ2-7, with unresolved D. Trimming pared 1 base from V and 1 base from J, leaving 8 bases between. The CDR3 covers 14 residues. Germline CDR1 and CDR2: MNHEY and SVGAGI. Written as DNA, the CDR3 is TGTGCCAGCAGTTACTTTTCAAGTTCCTACGAGCAGTACTTC. It encodes CASSYFSSSYEQYF.

The chain joins TRBV28 to TRBJ2-3, with D maybe TRBD1 (5 bases). With 4 bases removed from V and 4 bases from J, the gap between germline ends came to 9 bases. From germline, CDR1 is MDHEN and CDR2 SYDVKM. There are 13 residues in the CDR3. Here the CDR3 reads CASSSRTSDTQYF. The CDR3 DNA reads as TGTGCCAGCAGTTCCCGGACATCAGATACGCAGTATTTT. The full variable domain, in which reference TRBV28 and TRBJ2-3 provide the parts outside the CDR3, is DVKVTQSSRYLVKRTGEKVFLECVQDMDHENMFWYRQDPGLGLRLIYFSYDVKMKEKGDIPEGYSVSREKKERFSLILESASTNQTSMYLCASSSRTSDTQYFGPGTRLTVL.

This clonotype has at least ten counts. The chain employs TRBV6-1 and TRBJ2-1; D gene uncertain. The CDR3 consists of 11 residues. The V and J ends lost 6 bases and 5 bases respectively, with 5 bases between them. The germline CDR1 and CDR2 sequences are MNHNS and SASEGT. The CDR3 protein is CASSINNEQFF. CDR3 coding DNA: TGTGCCAGCAGCATTAACAATGAGCAGTTCTTC.

At least ten counts were recorded for this clonotype. CDR3 loop: CASSNGFARGRETQYF. CDR3 DNA sequence: TGTGCCAGCAGCAACGGCTTTGCCAGGGGGAGGGAGACCCAGTACTTC. The chain carries TRBV11-2 and TRBJ2-5; possibly TRBD1 for D (7 bases). The length of the CDR3 is 16 residues. V lost 5 bases and J lost 5, with 21 bases in between. Germline V gene sequence: CDR1 SGHAT, CDR2 FQNNGV.

The sample holds many counts of this clonotype. The chain has TRBV20-1 and TRBJ2-3; D gene uncertain. CDR1 DFQATT and CDR2 SNEGSKA come from the germline V gene (reference sequence). The CDR3 spans 11 residues. V lost 4 bases, J lost 2 bases, and 4 bases lay in between. CDR3 coding DNA: TGCAGTGCTACTCTCACAGATACGCAGTATTTT. The encoded protein is CSATLTDTQYF.

There are many counts of this clonotype. The chain joins TRBV5-1 to TRBJ2-6, with 7 bases matching TRBD1. The length of the CDR3 is 19 residues. With 2 bases clipped from V and 1 base from J, the junction kept 12 bases outside the gene matches. Germline assignment: CDR1 SGHRS and CDR2 YFSETQ. CDR3 sequence reads: CASSFLPPQGLSGANVLTF. CDR3 sequence (DNA): TGCGCCAGCAGCTTTTTGCCGCCACAGGGGCTATCTGGGGCCAACGTCCTGACTTTC.

This clonotype was counted ten times or more. The genes are TRBV5-1 and TRBJ2-7; 8 bases align to TRBD2. With V trimmed by 7 bases and J by 3 bases, 9 bases remained unmatched. Looked up from germline, CDR1 is SGHRS and CDR2 is YFSETQ. The length of the CDR3 is 14 residues. CDR3 bases: TGCGCCAGCGGGCGGGAGGACGGACTCTACGAGCAGTACTTC. It encodes CASGREDGLYEQYF.